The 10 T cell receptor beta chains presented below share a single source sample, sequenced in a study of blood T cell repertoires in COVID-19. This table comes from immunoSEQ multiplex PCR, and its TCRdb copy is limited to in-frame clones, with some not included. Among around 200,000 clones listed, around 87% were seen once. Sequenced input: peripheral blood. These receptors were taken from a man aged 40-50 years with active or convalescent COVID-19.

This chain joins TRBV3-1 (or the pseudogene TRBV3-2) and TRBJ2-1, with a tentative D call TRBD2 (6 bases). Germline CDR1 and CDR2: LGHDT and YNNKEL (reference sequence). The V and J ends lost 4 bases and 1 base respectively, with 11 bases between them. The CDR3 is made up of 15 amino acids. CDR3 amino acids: CASSLGGKSYNEQFF. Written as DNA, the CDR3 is TGTGCCAGCAGCCTGGGGGGTAAGTCCTACAATGAGCAGTTCTTC.

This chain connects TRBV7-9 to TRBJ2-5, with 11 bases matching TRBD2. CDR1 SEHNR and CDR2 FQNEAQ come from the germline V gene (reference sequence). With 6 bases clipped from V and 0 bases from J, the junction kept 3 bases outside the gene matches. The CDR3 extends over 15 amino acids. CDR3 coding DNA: TGTGCCAGCAGTCTTAGCGGGGGGGACCAAGAGACCCAGTACTTC. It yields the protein CASSLSGGDQETQYF.

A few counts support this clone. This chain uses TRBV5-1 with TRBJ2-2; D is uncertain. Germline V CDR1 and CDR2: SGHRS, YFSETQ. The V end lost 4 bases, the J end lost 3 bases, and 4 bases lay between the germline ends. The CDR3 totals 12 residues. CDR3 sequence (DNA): TGCGCCAGCAGCGGAGACACCGGGGAGCTGTTTTTT. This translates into CASSGDTGELFF. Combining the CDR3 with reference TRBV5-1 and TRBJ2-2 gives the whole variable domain KAGVTQTPRYLIKTRGQQVTLSCSPISGHRSVSWYQQTPGQGLQFLFEYFSETQRNKGNFPGRFSGRQFSNSRSEMNVSTLELGDSALYLCASSGDTGELFFGEGSRLTVL.

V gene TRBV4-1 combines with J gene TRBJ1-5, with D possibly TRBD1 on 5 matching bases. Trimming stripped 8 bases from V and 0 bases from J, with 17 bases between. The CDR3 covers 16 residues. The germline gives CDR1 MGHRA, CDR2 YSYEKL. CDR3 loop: CASSQGDEVSNQPQHF. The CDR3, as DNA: TGCGCCAGCTCACAAGGGGATGAAGTTAGCAATCAGCCCCAGCATTTT.

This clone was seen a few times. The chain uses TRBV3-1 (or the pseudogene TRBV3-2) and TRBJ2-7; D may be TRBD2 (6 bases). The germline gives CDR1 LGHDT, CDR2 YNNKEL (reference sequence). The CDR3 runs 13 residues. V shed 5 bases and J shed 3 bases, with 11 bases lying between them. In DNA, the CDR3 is TGTGCCAGCAGCAGTCGGGGGAGCTACGAGCAGTACTTC. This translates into CASSSRGSYEQYF.

The CDR3 DNA sequence: TGTGCCAGCAGCTTAGGCGTACGCACTGAAGCTTTCTTT. This codes for CASSLGVRTEAFF. The chain recombines TRBV11-3 with TRBJ1-1; D is undetermined. The ends were cut back, 1 base at V and 4 bases at J, with 7 bases in the middle. CDR1 and CDR2 from the germline V gene are SGHNT and YENEEA. The CDR3 runs to 13 residues.

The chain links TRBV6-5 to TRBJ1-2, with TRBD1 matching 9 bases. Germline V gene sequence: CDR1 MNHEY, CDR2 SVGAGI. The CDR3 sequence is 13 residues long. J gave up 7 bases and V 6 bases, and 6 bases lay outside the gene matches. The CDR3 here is CASSKGQGGGYTF. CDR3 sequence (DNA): TGTGCCAGCAGCAAGGGACAGGGTGGTGGCTACACCTTC.

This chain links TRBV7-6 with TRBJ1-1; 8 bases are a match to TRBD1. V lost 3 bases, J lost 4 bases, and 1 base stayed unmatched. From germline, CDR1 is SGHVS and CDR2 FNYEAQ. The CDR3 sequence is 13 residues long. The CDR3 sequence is CASSFGQGTEAFF. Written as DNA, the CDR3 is TGTGCCAGCAGCTTTGGACAGGGCACTGAAGCTTTCTTT.

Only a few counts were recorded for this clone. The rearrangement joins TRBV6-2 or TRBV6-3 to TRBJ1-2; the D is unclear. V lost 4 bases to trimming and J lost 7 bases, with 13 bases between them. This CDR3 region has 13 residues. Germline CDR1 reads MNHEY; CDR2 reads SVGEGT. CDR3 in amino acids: CASSSIRVSGYTF. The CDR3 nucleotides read TGTGCCAGCAGTTCGATACGGGTCTCTGGCTACACCTTC.

CDR3 in amino acids: CASSLSVGGSNEQFF. The CDR3 DNA follows: TGCGCCAGCAGCTTGTCGGTGGGGGGGTCCAATGAGCAGTTCTTC. The chain has TRBV5-1 and TRBJ2-1; 7 bases are shared with TRBD2. This CDR3 region has 15 residues. Germline CDR1 SGHRS, CDR2 YFSETQ. J lost 6 bases, V lost 1 base, and 7 bases had no gene match. The complete variable domain, with remaining parts taken from reference TRBV5-1 and TRBJ2-1, reads KAGVTQTPRYLIKTRGQQVTLSCSPISGHRSVSWYQQTPGQGLQFLFEYFSETQRNKGNFPGRFSGRQFSNSRSEMNVSTLELGDSALYLCASSLSVGGSNEQFFGPGTRLTVL.